Here is one TCR beta chain with its context. Its matching antigen is unknown. The sample originates from a study of cytomegalovirus exposure and HLA in healthy donors. Study outcomes and limitations: Earlier analysis looked at TCR beta V segments, and most were productive about 90% or about 30% of the time. Researchers had no immune exposure information except CMV serostatus available.

This PCR relied on a set of 60 Vbeta primers and 13 Jbeta primers. Sequencing used immunoSEQ multiplex PCR; TCRdb keeps in-frame clones, though not all of them. The profile covers almost 85,000 clones, with roughly 78% appearing a single time and just under 2.5% taken by the ten largest. The source of this sequence is a male donor in good health and CMV-seropositive. Sequenced sample: PBMCs.

The CDR3: CASSLWGEASGGATQYF. The CDR3 DNA sequence: TGTGCCAGCAGTTTATGGGGAGAGGCTAGCGGGGGCGCCACCCAGTACTTC. V is TRBV28 and J is TRBJ2-5; 10 bases line up with TRBD2. This CDR3 is built from 17 residues. CDR1 is MDHEN and CDR2 is SYDVKM in the germline V gene. After removal of 0 bases from V and 8 bases from J, the junction contained 12 bases not matched to a gene.